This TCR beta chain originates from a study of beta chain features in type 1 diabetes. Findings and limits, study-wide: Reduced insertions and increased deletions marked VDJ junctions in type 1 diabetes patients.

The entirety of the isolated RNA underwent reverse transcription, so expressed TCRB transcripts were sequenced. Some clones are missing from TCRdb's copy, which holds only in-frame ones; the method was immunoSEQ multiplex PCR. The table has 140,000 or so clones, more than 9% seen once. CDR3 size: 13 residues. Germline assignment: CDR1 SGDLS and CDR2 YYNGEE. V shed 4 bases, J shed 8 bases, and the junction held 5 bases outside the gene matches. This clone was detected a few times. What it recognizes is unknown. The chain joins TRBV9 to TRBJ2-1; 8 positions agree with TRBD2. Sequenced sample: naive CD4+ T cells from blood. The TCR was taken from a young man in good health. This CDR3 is CASSQGLADEQFF. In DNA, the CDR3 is TGTGCCAGCAGCCAAGGACTAGCCGATGAGCAGTTCTTC.